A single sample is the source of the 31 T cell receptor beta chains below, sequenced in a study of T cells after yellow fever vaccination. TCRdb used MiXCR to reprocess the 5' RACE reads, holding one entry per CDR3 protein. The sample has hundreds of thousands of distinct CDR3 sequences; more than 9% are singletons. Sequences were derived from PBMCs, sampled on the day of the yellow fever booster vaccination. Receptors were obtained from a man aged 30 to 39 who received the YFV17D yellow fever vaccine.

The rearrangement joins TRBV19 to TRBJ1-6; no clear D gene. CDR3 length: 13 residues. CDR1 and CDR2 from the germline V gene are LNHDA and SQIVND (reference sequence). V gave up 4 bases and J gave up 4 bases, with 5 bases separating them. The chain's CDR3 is CASSNDYNSPLHF. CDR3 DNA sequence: TGTGCCAGTAGTAACGATTATAATTCACCCCTCCACTTT.

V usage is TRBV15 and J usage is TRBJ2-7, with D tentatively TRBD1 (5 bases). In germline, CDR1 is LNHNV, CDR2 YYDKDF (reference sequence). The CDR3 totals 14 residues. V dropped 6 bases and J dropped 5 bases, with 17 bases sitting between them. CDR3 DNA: TGTGCCACCAGTAGGGTCGGCAGGGCCCACGAGCAGTACTTC. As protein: CATSRVGRAHEQYF.

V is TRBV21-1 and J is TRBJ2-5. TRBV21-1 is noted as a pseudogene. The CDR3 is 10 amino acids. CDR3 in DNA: TGTGCCCCGCCGGTGGAGACCCAGTACTTC. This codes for CAPPVETQYF.

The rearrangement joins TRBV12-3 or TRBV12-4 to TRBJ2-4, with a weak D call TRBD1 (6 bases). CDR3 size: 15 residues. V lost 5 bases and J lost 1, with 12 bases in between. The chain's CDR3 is CASSMSGVAKNIQYF. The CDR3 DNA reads TGTGCCAGCAGTATGTCAGGGGTCGCCAAAAACATTCAGTACTTC.

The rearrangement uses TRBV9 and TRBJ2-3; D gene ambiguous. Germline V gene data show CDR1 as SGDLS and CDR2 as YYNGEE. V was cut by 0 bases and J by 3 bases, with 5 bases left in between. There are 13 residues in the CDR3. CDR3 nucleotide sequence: TGTGCCAGCAGCGTAGAAGCAACAGATACGCAGTATTTT. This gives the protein CASSVEATDTQYF.

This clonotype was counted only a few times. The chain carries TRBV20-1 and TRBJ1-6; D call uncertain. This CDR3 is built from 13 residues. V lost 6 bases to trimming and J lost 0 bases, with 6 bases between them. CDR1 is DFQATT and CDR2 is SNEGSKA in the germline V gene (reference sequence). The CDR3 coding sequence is TGCAGTGCAAGGGTCTCCTATAATTCACCCCTCCACTTT. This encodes CSARVSYNSPLHF.

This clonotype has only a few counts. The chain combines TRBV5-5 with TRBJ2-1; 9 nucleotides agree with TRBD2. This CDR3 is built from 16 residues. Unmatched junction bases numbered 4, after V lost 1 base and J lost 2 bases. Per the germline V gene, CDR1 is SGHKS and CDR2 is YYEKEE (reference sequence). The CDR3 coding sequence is TGTGCCAGCAGCTTGTCCACTAGCGGGCCCTACAATGAGCAGTTCTTC. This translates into CASSLSTSGPYNEQFF.

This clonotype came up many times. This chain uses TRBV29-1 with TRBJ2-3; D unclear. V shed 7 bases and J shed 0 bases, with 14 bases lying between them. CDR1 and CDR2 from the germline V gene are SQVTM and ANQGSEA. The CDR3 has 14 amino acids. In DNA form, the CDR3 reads TGCAGCGAGGACGGCGGAGCTAGCACAGATACGCAGTATTTT. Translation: CSEDGGASTDTQYF.

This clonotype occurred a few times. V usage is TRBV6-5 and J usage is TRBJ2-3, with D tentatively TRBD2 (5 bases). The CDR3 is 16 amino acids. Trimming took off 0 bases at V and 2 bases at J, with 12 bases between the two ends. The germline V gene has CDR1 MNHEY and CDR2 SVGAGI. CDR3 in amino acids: CASSYSRASFTDTQYF. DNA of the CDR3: TGTGCCAGCAGTTACTCTCGGGCTAGCTTCACAGATACGCAGTATTTT.

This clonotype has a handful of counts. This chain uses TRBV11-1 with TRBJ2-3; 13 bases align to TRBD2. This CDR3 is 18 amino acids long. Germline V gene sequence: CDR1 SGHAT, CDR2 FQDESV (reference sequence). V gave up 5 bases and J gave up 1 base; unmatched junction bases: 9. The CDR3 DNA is TGTGCCAGCAGCCCCGGGACTAGCGGGACTGGAGGCACAGATACGCAGTATTTT. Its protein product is CASSPGTSGTGGTDTQYF.

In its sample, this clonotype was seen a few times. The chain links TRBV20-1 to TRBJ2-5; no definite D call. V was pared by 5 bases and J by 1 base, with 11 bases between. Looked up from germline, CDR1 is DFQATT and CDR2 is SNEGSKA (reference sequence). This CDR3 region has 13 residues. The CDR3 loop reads CSAPRPFQETQYF. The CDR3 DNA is TGCAGTGCTCCAAGGCCTTTCCAAGAGACCCAGTACTTC.

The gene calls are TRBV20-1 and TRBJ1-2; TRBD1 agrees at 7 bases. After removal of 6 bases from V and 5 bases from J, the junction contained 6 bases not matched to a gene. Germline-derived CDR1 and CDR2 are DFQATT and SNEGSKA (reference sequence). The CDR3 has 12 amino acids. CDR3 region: CSAILQGYGYTF. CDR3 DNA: TGCAGTGCAATTCTACAGGGGTATGGCTACACCTTC.

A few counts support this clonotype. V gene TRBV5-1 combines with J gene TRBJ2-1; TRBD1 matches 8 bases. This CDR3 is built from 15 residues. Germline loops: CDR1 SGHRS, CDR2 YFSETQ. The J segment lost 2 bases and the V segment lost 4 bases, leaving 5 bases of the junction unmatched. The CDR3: CASSKGQGTYNEQFF. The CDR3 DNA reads TGCGCCAGCAGCAAAGGACAGGGTACCTACAATGAGCAGTTCTTC.

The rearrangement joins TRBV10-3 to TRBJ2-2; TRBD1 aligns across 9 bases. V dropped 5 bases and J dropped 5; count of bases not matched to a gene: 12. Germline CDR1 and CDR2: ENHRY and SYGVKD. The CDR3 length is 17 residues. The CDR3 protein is CAISKDFTGGFTGELFF. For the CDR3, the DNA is TGTGCCATCAGTAAGGATTTTACAGGGGGCTTTACCGGGGAGCTGTTTTTT.

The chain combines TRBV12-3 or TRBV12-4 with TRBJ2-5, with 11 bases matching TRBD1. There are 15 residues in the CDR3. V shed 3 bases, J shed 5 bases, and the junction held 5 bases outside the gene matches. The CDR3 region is CASSFRTGGAETQYF. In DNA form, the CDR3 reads TGTGCCAGCAGTTTCAGGACAGGGGGCGCGGAGACCCAGTACTTC.

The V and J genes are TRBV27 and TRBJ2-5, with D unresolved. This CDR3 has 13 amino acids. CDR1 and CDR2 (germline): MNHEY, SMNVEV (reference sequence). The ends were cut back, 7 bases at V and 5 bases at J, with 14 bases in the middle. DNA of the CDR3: TGTGCCAGCAAGAAGGCGCGTTGGGAGACCCAGTACTTC. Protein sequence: CASKKARWETQYF.

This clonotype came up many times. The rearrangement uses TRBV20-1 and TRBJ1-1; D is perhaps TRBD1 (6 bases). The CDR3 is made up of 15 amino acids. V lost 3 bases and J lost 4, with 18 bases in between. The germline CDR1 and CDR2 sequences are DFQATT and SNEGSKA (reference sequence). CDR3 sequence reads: CSARESTGMGTEAFF. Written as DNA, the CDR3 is TGCAGTGCTAGGGAATCTACAGGGATGGGCACTGAAGCTTTCTTT.

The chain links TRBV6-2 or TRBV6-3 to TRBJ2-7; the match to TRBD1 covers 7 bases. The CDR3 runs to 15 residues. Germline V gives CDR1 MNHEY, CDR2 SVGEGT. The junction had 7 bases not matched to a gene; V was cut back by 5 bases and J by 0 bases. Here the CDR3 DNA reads TGTGCCAGCAGTGCCCGGGACAGTCACTCCTACGAGCAGTACTTC. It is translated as CASSARDSHSYEQYF.

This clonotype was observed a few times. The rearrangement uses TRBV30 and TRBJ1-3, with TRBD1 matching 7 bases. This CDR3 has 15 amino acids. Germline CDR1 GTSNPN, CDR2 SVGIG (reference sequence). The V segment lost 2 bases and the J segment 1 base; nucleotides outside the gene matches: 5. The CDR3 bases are TGTGCCTGGAGTACCGGGACAGTGTCTGGAAACACCATATATTTT. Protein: CAWSTGTVSGNTIYF.

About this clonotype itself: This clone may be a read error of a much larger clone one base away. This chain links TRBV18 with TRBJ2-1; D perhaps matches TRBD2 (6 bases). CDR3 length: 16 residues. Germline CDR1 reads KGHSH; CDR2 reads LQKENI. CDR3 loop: CSSSPLREWGYNEQFF. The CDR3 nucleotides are TGTTCCAGCTCACCACTCCGGGAGTGGGGATACAATGAGCAGTTCTTC.

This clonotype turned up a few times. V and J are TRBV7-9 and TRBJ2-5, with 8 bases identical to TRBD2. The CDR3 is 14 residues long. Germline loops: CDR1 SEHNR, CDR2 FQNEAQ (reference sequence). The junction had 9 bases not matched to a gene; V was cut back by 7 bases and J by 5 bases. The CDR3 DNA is TGTGCCAGCACCCGGGGGGGAGGGCCGGAGACCCAGTACTTC. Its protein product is CASTRGGGPETQYF.

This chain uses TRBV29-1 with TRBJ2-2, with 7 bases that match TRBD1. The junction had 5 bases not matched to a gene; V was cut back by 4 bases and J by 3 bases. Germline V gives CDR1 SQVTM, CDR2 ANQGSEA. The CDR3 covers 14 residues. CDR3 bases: TGCAGCGTTGTTACAGGGGTTCACACCGGGGAGCTGTTTTTT. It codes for CSVVTGVHTGELFF.

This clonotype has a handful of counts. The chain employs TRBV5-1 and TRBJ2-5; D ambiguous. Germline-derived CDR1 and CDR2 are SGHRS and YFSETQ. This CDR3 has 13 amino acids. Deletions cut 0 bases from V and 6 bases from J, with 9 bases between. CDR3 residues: CASSLDLGKTQYF. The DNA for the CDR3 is TGCGCCAGCAGCTTGGATCTGGGAAAGACCCAGTACTTC.

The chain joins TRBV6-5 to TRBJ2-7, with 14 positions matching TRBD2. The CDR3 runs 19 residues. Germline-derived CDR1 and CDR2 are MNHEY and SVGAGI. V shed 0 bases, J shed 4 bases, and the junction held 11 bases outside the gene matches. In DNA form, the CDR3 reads TGTGCCAGCAGTTACTCCAAGACAGCCGGGACTAGCGGGAGTTACGAGCAGTACTTC. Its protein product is CASSYSKTAGTSGSYEQYF.

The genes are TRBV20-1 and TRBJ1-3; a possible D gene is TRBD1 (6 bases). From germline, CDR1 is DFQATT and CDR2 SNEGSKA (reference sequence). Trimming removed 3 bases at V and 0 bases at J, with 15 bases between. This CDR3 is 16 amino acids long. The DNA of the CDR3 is TGCAGTGCTAGGGTGGGGGGCTCTGACTCTGGAAACACCATATATTTT. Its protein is CSARVGGSDSGNTIYF.

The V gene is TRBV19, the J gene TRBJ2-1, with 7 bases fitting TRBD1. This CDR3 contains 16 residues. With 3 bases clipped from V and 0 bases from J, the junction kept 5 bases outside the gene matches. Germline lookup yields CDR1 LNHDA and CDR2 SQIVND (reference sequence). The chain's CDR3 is CASSIQGESSYNEQFF. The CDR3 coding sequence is TGTGCCAGTAGTATTCAGGGGGAGAGCTCCTACAATGAGCAGTTCTTC.

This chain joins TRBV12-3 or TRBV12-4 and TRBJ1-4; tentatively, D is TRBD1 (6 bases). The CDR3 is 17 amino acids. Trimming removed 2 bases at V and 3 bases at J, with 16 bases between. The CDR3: CASSLLPGAGPNEKLFF. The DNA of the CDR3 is TGTGCCAGCAGTTTACTGCCGGGGGCTGGGCCTAATGAAAAACTGTTTTTT.

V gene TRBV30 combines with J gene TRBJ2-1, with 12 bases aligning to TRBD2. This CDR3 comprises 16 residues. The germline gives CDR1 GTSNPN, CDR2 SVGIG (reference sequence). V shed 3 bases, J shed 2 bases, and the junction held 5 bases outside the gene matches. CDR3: CAWSQGLAGAYNEQFF. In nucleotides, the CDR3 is TGTGCCTGGAGCCAGGGACTAGCGGGTGCCTACAATGAGCAGTTCTTC.

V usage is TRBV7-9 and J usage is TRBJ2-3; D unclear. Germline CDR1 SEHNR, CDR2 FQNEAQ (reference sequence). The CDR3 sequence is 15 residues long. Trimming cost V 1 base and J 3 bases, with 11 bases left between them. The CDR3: CASSLVRGPTDTQYF. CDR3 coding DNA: TGTGCCAGCAGCTTAGTTCGAGGCCCGACAGATACGCAGTATTTT. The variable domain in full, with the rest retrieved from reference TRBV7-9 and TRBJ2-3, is DTGVSQNPRHKITKRGQNVTFRCDPISEHNRLYWYRQTLGQGPEFLTYFQNEAQLEKSRLLSDRFSAERPKGSFSTLEIQRTEQGDSAMYLCASSLVRGPTDTQYFGPGTRLTVL.

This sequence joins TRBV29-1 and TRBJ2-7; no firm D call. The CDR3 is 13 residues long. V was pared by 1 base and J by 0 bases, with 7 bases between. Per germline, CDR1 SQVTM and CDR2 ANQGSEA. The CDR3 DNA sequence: TGCAGCGTTGAAGGTTGGGGCTCCTACGAGCAGTACTTC. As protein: CSVEGWGSYEQYF.

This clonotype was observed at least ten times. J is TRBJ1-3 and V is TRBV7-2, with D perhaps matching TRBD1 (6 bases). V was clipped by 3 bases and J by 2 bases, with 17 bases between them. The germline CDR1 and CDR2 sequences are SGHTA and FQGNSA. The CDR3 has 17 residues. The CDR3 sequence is CASSFQTTGSTGNTIYF. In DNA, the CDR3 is TGTGCCAGCAGCTTTCAGACCACAGGGTCAACTGGAAACACCATATATTTT.